This TCR beta chain was recovered during a study of blood T cell repertoires in COVID-19. This CDR3 has 17 amino acids. The trim removed 0 bases at V and 2 bases at J, leaving 7 bases unmatched. Per germline, CDR1 SGHAT and CDR2 FQNNGV. Repertoires were generated with immunoSEQ multiplex PCR, while TCRdb's copy carries only in-frame clones and drops some. The repertoire holds roughly 300,000 clones, with 85% as singletons. Recruits, aged roughly 18 to 90 years, lived in 25 or so US areas. Each participant's cohort was designated according to participant-reported clinical history. The V gene is TRBV11-2, the J gene TRBJ2-1; the match to TRBD2 covers 7 bases. The origin of this receptor is a woman aged 45-65 years who had recovered from COVID-19. The sequenced sample consisted of PBMCs or T cells enriched from blood (not recorded which). In nucleotides, the CDR3 is TGTGCCAGCAGCTTAGAGCACGCGGGAGTGGCCTACAATGAGCAGTTCTTC. This sequence encodes CASSLEHAGVAYNEQFF. Variable domain in full (rest from reference TRBV11-2 and TRBJ2-1): EAGVAQSPRYKIIEKRQSVAFWCNPISGHATLYWYQQILGQGPKLLIQFQNNGVVDDSQLPKDRFSAERLKGVDSTLKIQPAKLEDSAVYLCASSLEHAGVAYNEQFFGPGTRLTVL.